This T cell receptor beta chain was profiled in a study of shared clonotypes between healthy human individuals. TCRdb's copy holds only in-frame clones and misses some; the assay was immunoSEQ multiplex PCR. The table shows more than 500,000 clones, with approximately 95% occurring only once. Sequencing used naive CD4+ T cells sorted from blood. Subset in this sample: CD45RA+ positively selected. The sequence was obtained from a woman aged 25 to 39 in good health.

CDR3 loop: CSASKDTQYF. CDR3 DNA: TGCAGTGCTAGCAAGGATACGCAGTATTTT. The chain recombines TRBV20-1 with TRBJ2-3; D call uncertain. V lost 3 bases and J 6 bases, leaving 4 bases between the germline ends. Germline V gene lookup returns CDR1 DFQATT and CDR2 SNEGSKA (reference sequence). CDR3 length equals 10 residues.